A single sample is the source of the 9 T cell receptor beta chains below, sequenced in a study of blood T cell repertoires in COVID-19. Assay used: immunoSEQ multiplex PCR; TCRdb lists only in-frame clones, some missing. The data show some 200,000 clones, around 87% seen once. Material for sequencing was peripheral blood. These receptors all come from a man between 35 and 55 years old with active or convalescent COVID-19.

The chain couples TRBV2 to TRBJ1-2, with TRBD1 identical over 7 bases. The V segment lost 2 bases and the J segment 4 bases; nucleotides outside the gene matches: 7. The CDR3 loop spans 15 amino acids. CDR1 and CDR2 (germline): SNHLY, FYNNEI. CDR3 in DNA: TGTGCCAGCAGTGAACGGGCAGGGGGGATCTATGGCTACACCTTC. This gives the protein CASSERAGGIYGYTF.

The rearrangement uses TRBV6-5 and TRBJ1-6; D possibly corresponds to TRBD1 (6 bases). The CDR3 loop spans 14 amino acids. In germline, CDR1 is MNHEY, CDR2 SVGAGI. Trimming took off 5 bases at V and 8 bases at J, with 13 bases between the two ends. In DNA form, the CDR3 reads TGTGCCAGCAGTCGAGGGGGATCAGATTCACCCCTCCACTTT. Protein: CASSRGGSDSPLHF.

The chain uses TRBV2 and TRBJ1-6, with 9 bases that match TRBD1. CDR1 and CDR2 from the germline V gene are SNHLY and FYNNEI. CDR3 length equals 15 residues. V shed 6 bases, J shed 8 bases, and the junction held 8 bases outside the gene matches. The CDR3 region is CASRIGQGRHSPLHF. The CDR3 DNA reads as TGTGCCAGCAGGATAGGACAGGGGAGGCATTCACCCCTCCACTTT.

This clone came up once. This rearrangement joins TRBV15 to TRBJ1-4; 9 bases match TRBD1. With 0 bases clipped from V and 0 bases from J, the junction kept 5 bases outside the gene matches. Looked up from germline, CDR1 is LNHNV and CDR2 is YYDKDF (reference sequence). The CDR3 contains 18 residues. The CDR3 loop is CATSRELTGGTTNEKLFF. The CDR3 nucleotides read TGTGCCACCAGCAGAGAGCTGACAGGGGGGACAACTAATGAAAAACTGTTTTTT.

The rearrangement uses TRBV6-5 and TRBJ1-1, with D tentatively TRBD1 (6 bases). Trimming removed 2 bases from V and 4 bases from J, with 8 bases in between. CDR1 is MNHEY and CDR2 is SVGAGI in the germline V gene. The CDR3 has 13 amino acids. Written as DNA, the CDR3 is TGTGCCAGCAGTTACAGGGGGGGCACTGAAGCTTTCTTT. Protein product: CASSYRGGTEAFF.

The rearrangement joins TRBV6-6 to TRBJ2-3; 11 nucleotides match TRBD2. The J segment lost 3 bases and the V segment lost 5 bases, leaving 7 bases of the junction unmatched. The CDR3 loop spans 16 amino acids. Germline lookup yields CDR1 MNHNY and CDR2 SVGAGI (reference sequence). In nucleotides, the CDR3 is TGTGCCAGCAGTCTTCAAACTAGCGGGGGAACAGATACGCAGTATTTT. Its translation: CASSLQTSGGTDTQYF.

V is TRBV4-1 and J is TRBJ2-2; 8 bases line up with TRBD2. Germline lookup yields CDR1 MGHRA and CDR2 YSYEKL. The V and J ends lost 3 bases and 0 bases, in that order; junction bases with no gene match: 9. The CDR3 consists of 18 residues. CDR3 amino acids: CASSQAAGGRTNTGELFF. In DNA, the CDR3 is TGCGCCAGCAGCCAGGCGGCGGGGGGACGGACGAACACCGGGGAGCTGTTTTTT.

The CDR3 spells CASSLGQVDNQPQHF. The CDR3 DNA reads TGTGCCAGCAGTTTGGGGCAGGTCGACAATCAGCCCCAGCATTTT. The chain employs TRBV28 and TRBJ1-5, with D tentatively TRBD1 (5 bases). Deletions cut 3 bases from V and 3 bases from J, with 12 bases between. The CDR3 is made up of 15 amino acids. The germline V gene has CDR1 MDHEN and CDR2 SYDVKM.

The CDR3 region has the DNA TGTGCCATCAGTGAGTCCCCAGGGAATAGTGACTATGGCTACACCTTC. Its translation: CAISESPGNSDYGYTF. The chain couples TRBV10-3 to TRBJ1-2, with TRBD1 as a possible D gene (5 bases). The germline V gene encodes CDR1 ENHRY and CDR2 SYGVKD. Between the trimmed V and J ends, which lost 0 bases and 3 bases, there was a span of 14 bases. The CDR3 runs 16 residues.